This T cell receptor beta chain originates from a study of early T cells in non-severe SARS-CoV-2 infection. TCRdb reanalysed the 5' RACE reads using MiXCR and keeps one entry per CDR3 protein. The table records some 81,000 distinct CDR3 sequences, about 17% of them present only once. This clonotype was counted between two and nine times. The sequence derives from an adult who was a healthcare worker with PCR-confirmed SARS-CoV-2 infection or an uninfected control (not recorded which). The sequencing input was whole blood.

CDR3 DNA sequence: TGTGCCAGCAGCCTGAGTATGGGTTCACCCCTCCACTTT. As protein: CASSLSMGSPLHF. The chain employs TRBV5-5 and TRBJ1-6, with D uncertain. Deletions cut 4 bases from V and 9 bases from J, with 11 bases between. This CDR3 has 13 residues. Germline V gene sequence: CDR1 SGHKS, CDR2 YYEKEE (reference sequence).